One and the same sample provided the 11 T cell receptor beta chains below, sequenced in a study of CD8 T cells in ankylosing spondylitis. These receptors' targets are unknown. Study results and limitations: Seemingly characteristic of ankylosing spondylitis blood was a TCR beta motif consisting of about 8 highly homologous variants.

Via MiXCR, TCRdb re-called the 5' RACE reads, giving one row per CDR3 protein. This table holds 650,000 to 800,000 distinct CDR3 sequences, roughly 20% found once. Sequencing input: blood, either unsorted or a sorted T cell fraction (not recorded which). The source of these receptors is a male donor with ankylosing spondylitis.

This clonotype has a handful of counts. The rearrangement joins TRBV5-1 to TRBJ2-7; TRBD1 matches 8 bases. Germline lookup yields CDR1 SGHRS and CDR2 YFSETQ. The CDR3 runs 14 residues. V lost 3 bases and J lost 4; bases outside the gene matches: 6. CDR3 amino acids: CASSYIQGAYEQYF. The CDR3 bases are TGCGCCAGCAGCTACATCCAGGGGGCGTACGAGCAGTACTTC.

This clonotype has more than one count but fewer than ten. J is TRBJ2-1 and V is TRBV5-1; TRBD2 matches 9 bases. In germline, CDR1 is SGHRS, CDR2 YFSETQ. This CDR3 region has 16 residues. The ends lost 1 base at V and 6 bases at J; junction bases unmatched: 8. The CDR3 sequence: CASSLMLAGAFNEQFF. The CDR3 DNA sequence: TGCGCCAGCAGCTTGATGTTAGCGGGAGCATTCAATGAGCAGTTCTTC.

This chain uses TRBV9 with TRBJ2-7; 10 nucleotides line up with TRBD1. V shed 4 bases, J shed 3 bases, and the junction held 7 bases outside the gene matches. Germline CDR1 SGDLS, CDR2 YYNGEE. This CDR3 has 15 residues. CDR3 in amino acids: CASSPTGQGIYEQYF. In DNA, the CDR3 is TGTGCCAGCAGCCCTACGGGACAGGGGATCTACGAGCAGTACTTC.

This clonotype was observed a handful of times. V usage is TRBV12-3 or TRBV12-4 and J usage is TRBJ2-3; D tentatively reads TRBD1 or TRBD2 (5 bases each). V gave up 3 bases and J gave up 4 bases, with 14 bases separating them. CDR3 length equals 15 residues. The CDR3 here is CASSFVGGAADTQYF. The CDR3 DNA follows: TGTGCCAGCAGTTTTGTTGGGGGAGCTGCAGATACGCAGTATTTT.

The V call is TRBV2, the J call TRBJ2-1; the match to TRBD2 covers 7 bases. The CDR3 runs 14 residues. Germline V gene lookup returns CDR1 SNHLY and CDR2 FYNNEI. Trimming at V came to 8 bases and at J to 4 bases, leaving 8 bases not matched to a gene. The CDR3 nucleotides read TGTGCCAGCGGGCTAGCGGAGCTATACAATGAGCAGTTCTTC. Residues: CASGLAELYNEQFF.

This clonotype was observed a handful of times. J is TRBJ2-4 and V is TRBV21-1; TRBD2 is the table's D call and was not checked against the DNA. TRBV21-1 is labeled a pseudogene. The length of the CDR3 is 13 residues. The CDR3, as DNA: TGTGCCAGCAGCAAAGTGGAGCGGAACATTCAGTACTTC. Protein: CASSKVERNIQYF.

The chain combines TRBV28 with TRBJ2-7; TRBD1 matches 8 bases. CDR1 and CDR2 from the germline V gene are MDHEN and SYDVKM. Germline trimming cut 3 bases from V and 4 bases from J; bases unmatched to any gene: 11. CDR3 length: 16 residues. DNA of the CDR3: TGTGCCAGCAGTTTCACCGCCGGACAGGGATGGTACGAGCAGTACTTC. Translated: CASSFTAGQGWYEQYF.

This clonotype was observed many times. V usage is TRBV7-8 and J usage is TRBJ2-3, with 7 bases lining up with TRBD2. The CDR3 covers 15 residues. With V trimmed by 5 bases and J by 2 bases, 7 bases remained unmatched. Germline CDR1 SGHVS, CDR2 FQNEAQ. The CDR3 sequence: CASSPRDYLTDTQYF. CDR3 DNA sequence: TGTGCCAGCAGCCCACGGGACTATCTCACAGATACGCAGTATTTT.

V gene TRBV20-1 combines with J gene TRBJ2-7; possibly TRBD2 for D (5 bases). Trimming took 2 bases from V and 2 from J, leaving 13 bases between them. Germline values: CDR1 DFQATT, CDR2 SNEGSKA (reference sequence). The CDR3 has 14 amino acids. CDR3 amino acids: CSARHSAAPYEQYF. CDR3 sequence (DNA): TGCAGTGCTAGACATAGCGCAGCACCCTACGAGCAGTACTTC.

This clonotype was seen only a few times. The rearrangement joins TRBV5-6 to TRBJ2-5; TRBD2 agrees at 7 bases. Germline CDR1 SGHDT, CDR2 YYEEEE. The CDR3 is 15 residues long. The junction had 6 bases not matched to a gene; V was cut back by 1 base and J by 3 bases. The CDR3 spells CASSLRGRGEETQYF. CDR3 nucleotide sequence: TGTGCCAGCAGCTTGCGCGGGAGAGGAGAAGAGACCCAGTACTTC.

The table lists this clonotype with a few counts. The V call is TRBV7-6, the J call TRBJ1-3, with a weak D call TRBD1 (5 bases). Trimming removed 5 bases at V and 0 bases at J, with 20 bases between. From germline, CDR1 is SGHVS and CDR2 FNYEAQ. CDR3 length equals 18 residues. The CDR3 sequence: CASSPGAYASLSGNTIYF. In DNA, the CDR3 is TGTGCCAGCAGCCCCGGGGCCTACGCCAGCCTCTCTGGAAACACCATATATTTT.